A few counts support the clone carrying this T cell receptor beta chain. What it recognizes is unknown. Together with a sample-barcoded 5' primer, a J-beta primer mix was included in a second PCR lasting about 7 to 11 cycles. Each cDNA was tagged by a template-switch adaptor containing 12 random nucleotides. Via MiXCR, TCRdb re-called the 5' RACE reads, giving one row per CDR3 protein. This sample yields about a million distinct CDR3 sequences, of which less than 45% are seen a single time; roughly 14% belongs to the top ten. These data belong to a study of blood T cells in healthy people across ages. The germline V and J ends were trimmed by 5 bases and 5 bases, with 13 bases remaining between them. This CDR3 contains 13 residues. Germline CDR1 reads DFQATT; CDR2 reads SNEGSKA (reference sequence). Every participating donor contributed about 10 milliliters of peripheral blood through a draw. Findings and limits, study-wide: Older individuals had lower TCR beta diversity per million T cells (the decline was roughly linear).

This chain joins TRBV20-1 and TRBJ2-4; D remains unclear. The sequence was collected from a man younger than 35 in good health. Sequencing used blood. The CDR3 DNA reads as TGCAGTGCTCCCCGGACCTCCGAAAACATTCAGTACTTC. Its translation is CSAPRTSENIQYF.